This T cell receptor (beta chain) derives from a study of response to subunit inactivated influenza vaccine. Study-level results: New T cells are recruited in small numbers by each seasonal influenza vaccination, according to the authors' suggestion.

This clonotype was observed at least ten times. Antigen: not known. Each CDR3 protein is one row after TCRdb ran MiXCR on the RT-PCR reads. The data contain about 530,000 distinct CDR3 sequences, 13% of them singletons. This CDR3 comprises 14 residues. The ends lost 5 bases at V and 7 bases at J; junction bases unmatched: 8. Germline assignment: CDR1 SGHTA and CDR2 FQGNSA. The clonotype comes from a man aged 50-60 years who received an inactivated influenza vaccine. The chain joins TRBV7-2 to TRBJ1-2; the match to TRBD1 covers 9 bases. Source: PBMCs from blood, taken more than 35 days after vaccination. The CDR3 is CASSARDRVSGYTF. The CDR3, as DNA: TGTGCCAGCAGCGCCCGGGACAGGGTCTCTGGCTACACCTTC.